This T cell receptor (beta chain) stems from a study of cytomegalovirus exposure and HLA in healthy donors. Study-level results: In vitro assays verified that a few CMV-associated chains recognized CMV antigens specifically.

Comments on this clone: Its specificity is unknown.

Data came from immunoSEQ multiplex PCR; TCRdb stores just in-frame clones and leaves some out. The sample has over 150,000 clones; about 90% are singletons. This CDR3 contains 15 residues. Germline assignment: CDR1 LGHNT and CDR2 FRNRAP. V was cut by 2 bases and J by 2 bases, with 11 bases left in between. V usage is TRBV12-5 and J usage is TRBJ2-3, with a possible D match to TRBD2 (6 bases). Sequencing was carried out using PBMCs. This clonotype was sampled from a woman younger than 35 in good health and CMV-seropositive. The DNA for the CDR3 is TGTGCTAGTGGTTTGACCGGAGGGCCCACAGATACGCAGTATTTT. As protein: CASGLTGGPTDTQYF.